Here is one TCR beta chain with its context. Sequencing was performed with immunoSEQ multiplex PCR; in TCRdb, only in-frame clones are kept and a portion is missing. The sample records about 140,000 clones, 80% to 90% being singletons. With 6 bases clipped from V and 6 bases from J, the junction kept 11 bases outside the gene matches. The CDR3 covers 15 residues. Per the germline V gene, CDR1 is SNHLY and CDR2 is FYNNEI. The data were obtained in a study of control samples from healthy donors and cancer patients. This sequence was found in a woman aged 25 to 39 in good health. Sequencing was done on a sample of blood. The J gene is TRBJ1-1, the V gene TRBV2, with 9 nucleotides matching TRBD1. CDR3 DNA sequence: TGTGCCAGCAGCGAACAGGGGGCCAAGTCGCCTGAAGCTTTCTTT. Its protein is CASSEQGAKSPEAFF.